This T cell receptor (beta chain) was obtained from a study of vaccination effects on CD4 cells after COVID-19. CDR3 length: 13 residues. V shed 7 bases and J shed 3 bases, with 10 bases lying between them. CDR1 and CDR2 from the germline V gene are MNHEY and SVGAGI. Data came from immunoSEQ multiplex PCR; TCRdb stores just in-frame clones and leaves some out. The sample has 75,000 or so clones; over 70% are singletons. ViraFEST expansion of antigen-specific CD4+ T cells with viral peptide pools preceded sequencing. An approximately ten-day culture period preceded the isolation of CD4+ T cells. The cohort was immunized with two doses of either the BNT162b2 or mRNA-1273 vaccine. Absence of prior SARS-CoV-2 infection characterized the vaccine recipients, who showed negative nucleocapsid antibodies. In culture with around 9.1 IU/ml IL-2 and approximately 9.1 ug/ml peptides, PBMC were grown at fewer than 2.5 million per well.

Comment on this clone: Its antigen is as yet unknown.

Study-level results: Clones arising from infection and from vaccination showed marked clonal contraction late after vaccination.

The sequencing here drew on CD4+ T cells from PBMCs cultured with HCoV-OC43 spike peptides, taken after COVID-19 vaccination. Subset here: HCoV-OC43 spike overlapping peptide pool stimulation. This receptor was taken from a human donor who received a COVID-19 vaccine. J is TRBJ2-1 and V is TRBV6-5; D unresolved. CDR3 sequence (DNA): TGTGCCAGCACTGTCAGTTTCTACAATGAGCAGTTCTTC. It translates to CASTVSFYNEQFF.